The clone carrying this T cell receptor (beta chain) was detected only a few times. Its antigen is as yet unknown. The time point here: week 11, during vaccination. The vaccine gave 300 ug of a 20-mer mutant IDH1 peptide subcutaneously per dose. Libraries were prepared by immunoSEQ multiplex PCR; TCRdb keeps only in-frame clonotypes and omits some of them. The profile covers tens of thousands of clones, with 75% to 85% appearing a single time and more than 5.5% taken by the ten largest. CDR1 is SEHNR and CDR2 is FQNEAQ in the germline V gene (reference sequence). The length of the CDR3 is 14 residues. The V gene lost 6 bases and the J gene lost 3 bases, with 12 bases spanning the gap. These data come from a study of a mutant IDH1 vaccine in newly diagnosed glioma. Study in general: Beginning 4-6 weeks after radiotherapy alone, or with temozolomide cycles, vaccination took place.

The genes are TRBV7-9 and TRBJ1-5, with D possibly being TRBD1 (5 bases). This receptor was obtained from a middle-aged man with glioma. Sequences were derived from PBMCs, sampled from a glioma patient whose treatment included an IDH1 peptide vaccine. DNA of the CDR3: TGTGCCAGCAGTTCCCAGGGCCACAATCAGCCCCAGCATTTT. Amino acid sequence: CASSSQGHNQPQHF.